This TCR beta chain appears in the sequencing data of a study of blood T cell repertoires in COVID-19. CDR1 is SGHTA and CDR2 is FQGNSA in the germline V gene. Trimming took 1 base from V and 1 from J, leaving 7 bases between them. CDR3 length: 14 amino acids. TCRdb's table, derived via immunoSEQ multiplex PCR, lists solely in-frame clones and lacks some. The sample lists tens of thousands of clones, about 90% occurring once. J is TRBJ1-1 and V is TRBV7-2, with D tentatively TRBD1 (5 bases). This clonotype was sampled from a human donor with active COVID-19. The donor label of this sample is uncertain. Material for sequencing was peripheral blood. As DNA, the CDR3 is TGTGCCAGCAGCTTAGGGAGGGGGAACACTGAAGCTTTCTTT. This encodes CASSLGRGNTEAFF.